Listed here are 8 T cell receptor beta chains from one sample, sequenced in a study of blood T cells in healthy people across ages. Through a sample-barcoded 5' primer and a J-beta primer mix, a second PCR was run for roughly 6 to 11 cycles. TCRdb re-called the 5' RACE reads with MiXCR, one entry per CDR3 protein. The data contain around 520,000 distinct CDR3 sequences, about 26% of them singletons. This same sample was also taken into another study, of T cells of mothers and their children.

The sequenced sample was blood. The receptors stem from a boy between 2 and 10 years old in good health.

This clonotype occurred once. The chain joins TRBV7-8 to TRBJ2-2, with 10 bases fitting TRBD2. The CDR3 has 17 amino acids. The ends lost 1 base at V and 2 bases at J; junction bases unmatched: 4. Germline values: CDR1 SGHVS, CDR2 FQNEAQ. The DNA of the CDR3 is TGTGCCAGCAGCTTAGTCCTAGCGGGGGCCAACACCGGGGAGCTGTTTTTT. It yields the protein CASSLVLAGANTGELFF.

The J gene is TRBJ2-5, the V gene TRBV7-6; D tentatively fits TRBD1 or TRBD2 (5 bases each). Germline CDR1 is SGHVS and CDR2 is FNYEAQ. V lost 1 base and J lost 11, with 17 bases in between. The CDR3 runs 14 residues. CDR3 loop: CASSLGLGTYQQYF. The CDR3 nucleotides are TGTGCCAGCAGCTTAGGTCTGGGGACCTACCAGCAGTACTTC.

The table lists this clonotype with a few counts. This sequence joins TRBV12-3 or TRBV12-4 and TRBJ2-1, with 8 bases matching TRBD2. The DNA end is a closer match to TRBJ2-7, so the J assignment may be wrong. This CDR3 has 15 residues. The CDR3 DNA reads TGTGCCAGCAGCCCCAGCGGGAGTTGGGCCTACGAGCAGTACTTC. Residues: CASSPSGSWAYEQYF.

Only a few counts were recorded for this clonotype. V usage is TRBV7-2 and J usage is TRBJ2-7; D is ambiguous. Germline V gives CDR1 SGHTA, CDR2 FQGNSA. The CDR3 extends over 15 amino acids. V lost 1 base and J 6 bases, leaving 16 bases between the germline ends. CDR3 amino acids: CASSLDGRRGGEQYF. CDR3 nucleotides: TGTGCCAGCAGCTTAGATGGACGCCGCGGTGGCGAGCAGTACTTC.

This sequence joins TRBV6-5 and TRBJ1-4, with a possible D match to TRBD1 (5 bases). The CDR3 is 13 amino acids. CDR1 and CDR2 (germline): MNHEY, SVGAGI. Trimming shortened V by 4 bases and J by 8 bases, and 11 bases separated the two germline ends. The CDR3 loop reads CASSWGGLEKLFF. For the CDR3, the DNA is TGTGCCAGCAGTTGGGGCGGTTTAGAAAAACTGTTTTTT.

J is TRBJ2-3 and V is TRBV4-3; D is uncertain. The germline CDR1 and CDR2 sequences are LGHNA and YSLEER. Deletions cut 0 bases from V and 0 bases from J, with 4 bases between. The length of the CDR3 is 14 residues. The CDR3 here is CASSQDTSTDTQYF. The CDR3 nucleotides read TGCGCCAGCAGCCAAGATACGAGCACAGATACGCAGTATTTT.

The V and J genes are TRBV7-2 and TRBJ1-4, with a possible D match to TRBD1 (6 bases). Germline CDR1 is SGHTA and CDR2 is FQGNSA. V lost 5 bases to trimming and J lost 5 bases, with 12 bases between them. The CDR3 runs to 14 residues. CDR3 amino acids: CASSLNRVNEKLFF. CDR3 nucleotide sequence: TGTGCCAGCAGCCTAAACAGGGTCAATGAAAAACTGTTTTTT.

This clonotype occurred a few times. The V and J genes are TRBV5-1 and TRBJ1-6; D is unclear. Trimming left V 0 bases short and J 14 bases short, with 9 bases between. Germline values: CDR1 SGHRS, CDR2 YFSETQ. The CDR3 is 12 residues long. CDR3 nucleotides: TGCGCCAGCAGCTTGGACCTGACGGCCCTCCACTTT. Translating it yields CASSLDLTALHF.